This entry lists 24 T cell receptor beta chains sequenced from one sample in a study of cytomegalovirus exposure and HLA in healthy donors. The PCR was carried out with 60 Vbeta primers and 13 Jbeta primers. Only in-frame clones appear in the TCRdb table, and some are missing; sequencing was by immunoSEQ multiplex PCR. The sample table includes about 190,000 clones. The source material was PBMCs. The receptors were gathered from a man aged 25 to 45 in good health and CMV-seronegative.

The V gene is TRBV19, the J gene TRBJ2-7; D is perhaps TRBD2 (5 bases). V was pared by 1 base and J by 3 bases, with 10 bases between. CDR3 length: 14 residues. Looked up from germline, CDR1 is LNHDA and CDR2 is SQIVND (reference sequence). CDR3 loop: CASSIGVGNYEQYF. CDR3 DNA: TGTGCCAGTAGTATAGGAGTCGGGAACTACGAGCAGTACTTC.

The chain carries TRBV4-3 and TRBJ1-2; weak D call: TRBD1 (6 bases). CDR1 and CDR2 (germline): LGHNA, YSLEER. V dropped 0 bases and J dropped 4 bases, with 12 bases sitting between them. This CDR3 is built from 15 residues. CDR3 protein: CASSQDRGFGYGYTF. The CDR3 DNA follows: TGCGCCAGCAGCCAAGACAGGGGTTTTGGCTATGGCTACACCTTC.

The chain links TRBV10-3 to TRBJ1-1, with a tentative D call TRBD1 (5 bases). The CDR3 totals 14 residues. The germline V gene encodes CDR1 ENHRY and CDR2 SYGVKD. The V end was cut by 2 bases, the J end by 0 bases, with 7 bases between. This CDR3 reads CAISEGGMNTEAFF. The CDR3 DNA reads as TGTGCCATCAGTGAGGGGGGGATGAACACTGAAGCTTTCTTT.

This chain joins TRBV9 and TRBJ2-2; no definite D call. V shed 0 bases and J shed 3 bases, with 9 bases lying between them. The germline CDR1 and CDR2 sequences are SGDLS and YYNGEE. This CDR3 has 15 residues. The CDR3: CASSVVSRDTGELFF. DNA for the CDR3: TGTGCCAGCAGCGTAGTTAGCCGCGACACCGGGGAGCTGTTTTTT.

The V and J genes are TRBV19 and TRBJ2-5, with D tentatively TRBD2 (5 bases). Trimming shortened V by 8 bases and J by 5 bases, and 15 bases separated the two germline ends. From germline, CDR1 is LNHDA and CDR2 SQIVND (reference sequence). This CDR3 spans 13 amino acids. The CDR3 DNA follows: TGTGCCAGTTCCATCCGGGAACGGGAGACCCAGTACTTC. This gives the protein CASSIRERETQYF.

This chain connects TRBV5-1 to TRBJ2-5; the match to TRBD2 covers 8 bases. CDR1 and CDR2 from the germline V gene are SGHRS and YFSETQ. With V trimmed by 0 bases and J by 2 bases, 6 bases remained unmatched. This CDR3 spans 16 amino acids. CDR3: CASSLGPAGGQETQYF. The CDR3 nucleotides read TGCGCCAGCAGCTTGGGTCCGGCGGGGGGACAAGAGACCCAGTACTTC.

The chain employs TRBV5-4 and TRBJ2-1; 8 bases agree with TRBD2. The CDR3 runs 15 residues. Per germline, CDR1 SGHNT and CDR2 YYREEE (reference sequence). The J segment lost 3 bases and the V segment lost 9 bases, leaving 11 bases of the junction unmatched. The CDR3 here is CATLEAGGLYNEQFF. CDR3 DNA: TGTGCCACCCTCGAGGCGGGGGGTCTCTACAATGAGCAGTTCTTC.

The CDR3 DNA is TGTGCCAGTAGTATTGCGGGGCCCCAACTGGCTTTCTTT. This encodes CASSIAGPQLAFF. The chain has TRBV19 and TRBJ1-1; D possibly corresponds to TRBD1 (5 bases). The CDR3 has 13 amino acids. Germline V CDR1 and CDR2: LNHDA, SQIVND (reference sequence). Trimming removed 3 bases at V and 11 bases at J, with 16 bases between.

J is TRBJ1-2 and V is TRBV28; perhaps TRBD1 as D (5 bases). Germline CDR1 is MDHEN and CDR2 is SYDVKM. Trimming removed 4 bases from V and 4 bases from J, with 19 bases in between. This CDR3 spans 16 amino acids. CDR3 protein: CASSWGGQGAGYGYTF. Here the CDR3 DNA reads TGTGCCAGCAGTTGGGGTGGCCAAGGGGCAGGCTATGGCTACACCTTC.

This chain uses TRBV11-3 with TRBJ1-1; D perhaps matches TRBD1 (6 bases). CDR1 and CDR2 from the germline V gene are SGHNT and YENEEA. V was pared by 5 bases and J by 4 bases, with 26 bases between. The CDR3 covers 18 residues. CDR3 sequence: CASSPPGGWGGKATEAFF. CDR3 DNA sequence: TGTGCCAGCAGCCCTCCGGGGGGCTGGGGGGGGAAGGCCACTGAAGCTTTCTTT. Complete variable domain (other parts from reference TRBV11-3 and TRBJ1-1): EAGVVQSPRYKIIEKKQPVAFWCNPISGHNTLYWYLQNLGQGPELLIRYENEEAVDDSQLPKDRFSAERLKGVDSTLKIQPAELGDSAVYLCASSPPGGWGGKATEAFFGQGTRLTVV.

The chain recombines TRBV5-1 with TRBJ2-2, with 7 bases fitting TRBD1. This CDR3 has 16 residues. Germline V gene data show CDR1 as SGHRS and CDR2 as YFSETQ. With 0 bases clipped from V and 2 bases from J, the junction kept 4 bases outside the gene matches. In DNA form, the CDR3 reads TGCGCCAGCAGCTTGGAGGGACAGACTAACACCGGGGAGCTGTTTTTT. It encodes CASSLEGQTNTGELFF.

The V gene is TRBV28, the J gene TRBJ2-5; the D gene is possibly TRBD2 (6 bases). Germline-derived CDR1 and CDR2 are MDHEN and SYDVKM. The ends were cut back, 6 bases at V and 0 bases at J, with 20 bases in the middle. The CDR3 loop spans 17 amino acids. The CDR3 sequence is CASRSPAGSRNQETQYF. CDR3 in DNA: TGTGCCAGCAGATCCCCCGCGGGATCTCGGAACCAAGAGACCCAGTACTTC.

This sequence joins TRBV5-1 and TRBJ2-5; possibly TRBD1 for D (5 bases). V shed 0 bases and J shed 0 bases, with 6 bases lying between them. This CDR3 has 14 amino acids. In germline, CDR1 is SGHRS, CDR2 YFSETQ. CDR3: CASSLDRYQETQYF. In DNA, the CDR3 is TGCGCCAGCAGCTTGGACAGGTACCAAGAGACCCAGTACTTC.

This sequence joins TRBV2 and TRBJ2-1; 7 bases agree with TRBD2. The CDR3 consists of 18 residues. Germline assignment: CDR1 SNHLY and CDR2 FYNNEI. With V trimmed by 3 bases and J by 2 bases, 13 bases remained unmatched. This chain's CDR3 is CASSDTSGGSLTYNEQFF. CDR3 nucleotide sequence: TGTGCCAGCAGTGATACGTCGGGCGGGAGTTTGACCTACAATGAGCAGTTCTTC. The full variable domain, its missing parts supplied by reference TRBV2 and TRBJ2-1, is EPEVTQTPSHQVTQMGQEVILRCVPISNHLYFYWYRQILGQKVEFLVSFYNNEISEKSEIFDDQFSVERPDGSNFTLKIRSTKLEDSAMYFCASSDTSGGSLTYNEQFFGPGTRLTVL.

The chain is built from TRBV5-6 and TRBJ1-2; D unresolved. CDR1 is SGHDT and CDR2 is YYEEEE in the germline V gene. Trimming removed 4 bases at V and 3 bases at J, with 16 bases between. This CDR3 is 15 amino acids long. The CDR3 sequence: CASSQRVRGDYGYTF. As DNA, the CDR3 is TGTGCCAGCAGCCAACGGGTCCGGGGAGACTATGGCTACACCTTC.

The V call is TRBV28, the J call TRBJ2-5, with 9 bases that match TRBD1. The germline V gene has CDR1 MDHEN and CDR2 SYDVKM. V gave up 6 bases and J gave up 7 bases; unmatched junction bases: 12. The CDR3 has 15 residues. CDR3 sequence: CASSSGTGFVGTQYF. CDR3 DNA: TGTGCCAGCAGCTCCGGGACAGGGTTCGTTGGGACCCAGTACTTC. The whole variable domain, filled in from reference TRBV28 and TRBJ2-5, reads DVKVTQSSRYLVKRTGEKVFLECVQDMDHENMFWYRQDPGLGLRLIYFSYDVKMKEKGDIPEGYSVSREKKERFSLILESASTNQTSMYLCASSSGTGFVGTQYFGPGTRLLVL.

This chain uses TRBV7-2 with TRBJ2-3; a possible D gene is TRBD2 (6 bases). Per the germline V gene, CDR1 is SGHTA and CDR2 is FQGNSA. V lost 5 bases to trimming and J lost 5 bases, with 11 bases between them. This CDR3 region has 13 residues. CDR3 residues: CASSPGLRDTQYF. For the CDR3, the DNA is TGTGCCAGCAGCCCGGGACTTCGAGATACGCAGTATTTT. Using reference TRBV7-2 and TRBJ2-3 for the parts outside the CDR3, the full variable domain is GAGVSQSPSNKVTEKGKDVELRCDPISGHTALYWYRQSLGQGLEFLIYFQGNSAPDKSGLPSDRFSAERTGGSVSTLTIQRTQQEDSAVYLCASSPGLRDTQYFGPGTRLTVL.

The V call is TRBV29-1, the J call TRBJ2-5; unclear D gene. V was cut by 4 bases and J by 11 bases, with 20 bases left in between. CDR3 length: 13 residues. Germline CDR1 reads SQVTM; CDR2 reads ANQGSEA. DNA for the CDR3: TGCAGCGTTGGCACCCTAATAGGAGTGGAGCAGTACTTC. Protein sequence: CSVGTLIGVEQYF.

The chain has TRBV10-3 and TRBJ2-6; D call uncertain. With 8 bases removed from V and 0 bases from J, the gap between germline ends came to 5 bases. The CDR3 consists of 13 residues. The germline CDR1 and CDR2 sequences are ENHRY and SYGVKD. The CDR3 nucleotides read TGTGCCATCGGCAGCTCTGGGGCCAACGTCCTGACTTTC. This encodes CAIGSSGANVLTF.

The chain combines TRBV21-1 with TRBJ1-4. TRBV21-1 is a pseudogene. The CDR3 covers 20 residues. CDR3 sequence reads: CASSGYTGREVGATNEKLFF. In DNA form, the CDR3 reads TGTGCCAGCAGCGGATATACGGGCAGGGAGGTTGGGGCCACTAATGAAAAACTGTTTTTT.

The V call is TRBV19, the J call TRBJ2-5; TRBD1 matches 9 bases. CDR1 and CDR2 from the germline V gene are LNHDA and SQIVND (reference sequence). Trimming cost V 3 bases and J 11 bases; bases outside gene matches: 10. This CDR3 comprises 14 residues. CDR3 sequence: CASSILDRGGEQYF. DNA of the CDR3: TGTGCCAGTAGTATTCTGGACAGGGGCGGGGAGCAGTACTTC. The full variable domain, in which reference TRBV19 and TRBJ2-5 provide the parts outside the CDR3, is DGGITQSPKYLFRKEGQNVTLSCEQNLNHDAMYWYRQDPGQGLRLIYYSQIVNDFQKGDIAEGYSVSREKKESFPLTVTSAQKNPTAFYLCASSILDRGGEQYFGPGTRLLVL.

This chain uses TRBV10-3 with TRBJ1-2, with 10 bases matching TRBD1. CDR3 length: 13 residues. Germline V gene sequence: CDR1 ENHRY, CDR2 SYGVKD. Trimming cost V 7 bases and J 6 bases; bases outside gene matches: 5. CDR3 coding DNA: TGTGCCATCACCGAAGGACAGGGGGATGGCTACACCTTC. This encodes CAITEGQGDGYTF.

The chain joins TRBV28 to TRBJ2-5, with 7 bases fitting TRBD1. The CDR3 loop spans 16 amino acids. CDR1 and CDR2 (germline): MDHEN, SYDVKM. With V trimmed by 10 bases and J by 2 bases, 16 bases remained unmatched. The CDR3 sequence is CATLFRDSIRQETQYF. The CDR3 bases are TGTGCCACCCTATTTAGGGACAGTATACGACAAGAGACCCAGTACTTC.

The V gene is TRBV18, the J gene TRBJ2-3, with D perhaps matching TRBD1 (6 bases). V was trimmed by 5 bases and J by 6 bases, leaving 18 bases between them. The CDR3 extends over 15 amino acids. Germline V gene sequence: CDR1 KGHSH, CDR2 LQKENI. The CDR3 nucleotides read TGTGCCAGCTCATCCCTACAGGGAAATGAGGATACGCAGTATTTT. Translating gives CASSSLQGNEDTQYF. Drawing the rest from reference TRBV18 and TRBJ2-3, the complete variable domain is NAGVMQNPRHLVRRRGQEARLRCSPMKGHSHVYWYRQLPEEGLKFMVYLQKENIIDESGMPKERFSAEFPKEGPSILRIQQVVRGDSAAYFCASSSLQGNEDTQYFGPGTRLTVL.